This passage covers 22 T cell receptor beta chains from one sample sequenced in a study of shared clonotypes between healthy human individuals. This table comes from immunoSEQ multiplex PCR, and its TCRdb copy is limited to in-frame clones, with some not included. This table holds fewer than 850,000 clones, roughly 70% found once. The sample taken for sequencing was memory CD4+ T cells sorted from blood. Subset of the sample: CD45RA-negative fraction. These receptors all stem from a woman aged 25 to 39 in good health.

The chain carries TRBV7-9 and TRBJ2-7; 7 bases are shared with TRBD1. The germline CDR1 and CDR2 sequences are SEHNR and FQNEAQ (reference sequence). CDR3 length: 15 residues. V trimming: 5 bases; J trimming: 5 bases; junction bases outside the gene matches: 12. CDR3 amino acids: CASSRSTGRLHEQYF. The CDR3 nucleotides read TGTGCCAGCAGCCGATCGACAGGGCGGCTCCACGAGCAGTACTTC.

This chain uses TRBV5-1 with TRBJ2-5, with 7 bases lining up with TRBD2. With V trimmed by 6 bases and J by 5 bases, 13 bases remained unmatched. CDR3 length: 15 residues. Germline assignment: CDR1 SGHRS and CDR2 YFSETQ. CDR3 region: CASKFLREAAETQYF. CDR3 DNA sequence: TGCGCCAGCAAATTTCTACGGGAGGCAGCGGAGACCCAGTACTTC.

V and J are TRBV7-9 and TRBJ2-7; D is uncertain. The germline V and J ends were trimmed by 2 bases and 5 bases, with 4 bases remaining between them. This CDR3 comprises 11 residues. Germline-derived CDR1 and CDR2 are SEHNR and FQNEAQ (reference sequence). Here the CDR3 DNA reads TGTGCCAGCAGCTTAACTCACGAGCAGTACTTC. Translated: CASSLTHEQYF.

V is TRBV5-1 and J is TRBJ2-3; no definite D call. The germline CDR1 and CDR2 sequences are SGHRS and YFSETQ. V lost 7 bases and J 4 bases, leaving 13 bases between the germline ends. The CDR3 length is 13 residues. CDR3 loop: CASGENLADTQYF. Written as DNA, the CDR3 is TGCGCCAGCGGTGAGAACCTGGCAGATACGCAGTATTTT.

The genes are TRBV28 and TRBJ2-2; 7 nucleotides align to TRBD2. V was clipped by 9 bases and J by 3 bases; unmatched bases: 13. This CDR3 region has 16 residues. Looked up from germline, CDR1 is MDHEN and CDR2 is SYDVKM. CDR3 in DNA: TGTGCCAGTTCCCCGGCGGGAGTGGGGGACACCGGGGAGCTGTTTTTT. It is translated as CASSPAGVGDTGELFF. The whole variable domain, filled in from reference TRBV28 and TRBJ2-2, reads DVKVTQSSRYLVKRTGEKVFLECVQDMDHENMFWYRQDPGLGLRLIYFSYDVKMKEKGDIPEGYSVSREKKERFSLILESASTNQTSMYLCASSPAGVGDTGELFFGEGSRLTVL.

This clone was seen just once. The rearrangement uses TRBV6-4 and TRBJ1-2, with TRBD1 as a possible D gene (5 bases). The CDR3 has 14 residues. The ends were cut back, 3 bases at V and 1 base at J, with 9 bases in the middle. The V gene's germline CDR1 is MRHNA and CDR2 SNTAGT. The CDR3 nucleotides are TGTGCCAGCAGTGAAGGGGCAAATAACTATGGCTACACCTTC. Amino acids: CASSEGANNYGYTF.

The rearrangement links TRBV7-2 to TRBJ1-1; perhaps TRBD1 as D (5 bases). Germline V gene lookup returns CDR1 SGHTA and CDR2 FQGNSA. Trimming left V 0 bases short and J 1 base short, with 9 bases between. CDR3 size: 15 residues. This CDR3 is CASSLARQTNTEAFF. The CDR3 DNA reads as TGTGCCAGCAGCTTAGCGCGACAGACGAACACTGAAGCTTTCTTT.

This chain joins TRBV19 and TRBJ1-5; the D gene is possibly TRBD1 (5 bases). Germline CDR1 reads LNHDA; CDR2 reads SQIVND (reference sequence). CDR3 length: 13 residues. The V gene lost 7 bases and the J gene lost 4 bases, with 11 bases spanning the gap. The CDR3 DNA reads as TGTGCCAGTATGGGCAGGGATAATCAGCCCCAGCATTTT. Protein: CASMGRDNQPQHF.

The chain has TRBV2 and TRBJ2-1; D is unresolved. The CDR3 is 13 amino acids. Trimming took off 3 bases at V and 9 bases at J, with 12 bases between the two ends. Looked up from germline, CDR1 is SNHLY and CDR2 is FYNNEI. CDR3: CASSEEKPSEQFF. In DNA form, the CDR3 reads TGTGCCAGCAGTGAGGAGAAGCCCAGTGAGCAGTTCTTC.

This clone appeared a single time. The chain uses TRBV29-1 and TRBJ1-1, with a tentative D call TRBD1 (6 bases). This CDR3 is built from 16 residues. The V end lost 5 bases, the J end lost 0 bases, and 19 bases lay between the germline ends. CDR1 and CDR2 from the germline V gene are SQVTM and ANQGSEA. CDR3 sequence reads: CSVSGGLDGMNTEAFF. The CDR3 DNA reads TGCAGCGTTTCGGGGGGCCTGGACGGTATGAACACTGAAGCTTTCTTT.

The genes are TRBV11-2 and TRBJ2-2, with D possibly TRBD2 on 6 matching bases. CDR1 SGHAT and CDR2 FQNNGV come from the germline V gene. V lost 1 base, J lost 2 bases, and 11 bases lay in between. The CDR3 consists of 16 residues. The CDR3 sequence: CASSLVPGLNTGELFF. CDR3 coding DNA: TGTGCCAGCAGCTTAGTCCCGGGACTTAACACCGGGGAGCTGTTTTTT.

This chain joins TRBV6-1 and TRBJ2-2, with a weak D call TRBD1 (5 bases). Per the germline V gene, CDR1 is MNHNS and CDR2 is SASEGT. V was trimmed by 6 bases and J by 4 bases, leaving 9 bases between them. CDR3 length equals 13 residues. The CDR3 reads CASRETATGELFF. The CDR3 bases are TGTGCCAGCAGGGAGACAGCCACCGGGGAGCTGTTTTTT.

The rearrangement joins TRBV28 to TRBJ1-5; 7 bases map to TRBD1. Germline loops: CDR1 MDHEN, CDR2 SYDVKM. The CDR3 is 15 amino acids. The V gene end was trimmed by 7 bases and the J gene end by 0 bases; junction bases not matched to a gene: 6. CDR3 bases: TGTGCCAGCACCAACAGGGGCGTTAGCAATCAGCCCCAGCATTTT. Amino acid sequence: CASTNRGVSNQPQHF.

The chain has TRBV19 and TRBJ1-5, with 7 bases that match TRBD1. This CDR3 region has 14 residues. J was trimmed by 6 bases and V by 7 bases; bases with no gene match: 9. Germline CDR1 is LNHDA and CDR2 is SQIVND (reference sequence). For the CDR3, the DNA is TGTGCCAGTATGCCTCGGCGACAGGGTCAGCCCCAGCATTTT. Translating gives CASMPRRQGQPQHF.

The chain recombines TRBV7-8 with TRBJ1-1, with TRBD1 identical over 10 bases. This CDR3 has 18 amino acids. Trimming at V came to 6 bases and at J to 6 bases, leaving 19 bases not matched to a gene. The germline V gene encodes CDR1 SGHVS and CDR2 FQNEAQ. CDR3 amino acids: CASSNGRSGQGNWAEAFF. The CDR3 DNA is TGTGCCAGCAGTAACGGCCGGTCGGGACAGGGGAATTGGGCTGAAGCTTTCTTT.

The chain couples TRBV5-4 to TRBJ2-3, with 8 bases aligning to TRBD2. CDR1 and CDR2 (germline): SGHNT, YYREEE (reference sequence). Losses at the gene ends were 4 bases for V and 5 bases for J; bases not matched to a gene: 9. The CDR3 runs 15 residues. The CDR3 here is CASSPTSGLRDTQYF. The CDR3 coding sequence is TGTGCCAGCAGCCCAACTAGCGGACTTAGAGATACGCAGTATTTT.

With regard to this clone: Other nucleotide sequences from this sample produce the same CDR3. V is TRBV6-1 and J is TRBJ1-5; TRBD1 is a possible D gene (5 bases). This CDR3 contains 14 residues. V was shortened by 3 bases and J by 4 bases, with 10 bases between the two germline ends. Germline V gene lookup returns CDR1 MNHNS and CDR2 SASEGT. CDR3 region: CASSEQGANQPQHF. CDR3 coding DNA: TGTGCCAGCAGTGAGCAGGGTGCGAATCAGCCCCAGCATTTT.

The DNA for the CDR3 is TGTGCCAGCAGCCCTAGGGGGCGGGACAGGGGCTACGAGCAGTACTTC. As protein: CASSPRGRDRGYEQYF. This chain connects TRBV7-8 to TRBJ2-7; TRBD1 agrees at 10 bases. Germline V lookup: CDR1 SGHVS, CDR2 FQNEAQ. V shed 5 bases and J 3 bases; nucleotides not matched to a gene: 10. There are 16 residues in the CDR3.

The V gene is TRBV4-1, the J gene TRBJ2-7, with TRBD2 matching over 14 bases. J lost 7 bases, V lost 4 bases, and 12 bases had no gene match. Per germline, CDR1 MGHRA and CDR2 YSYEKL. This CDR3 comprises 17 residues. The CDR3, as DNA: TGCGCCAGCAGCCCAGATTCGGGACTAGCGGGAGTGGGGGAGCAGTACTTC. It yields the protein CASSPDSGLAGVGEQYF.

This chain connects TRBV2 to TRBJ2-3; D possibly corresponds to TRBD2 (5 bases). CDR1 SNHLY and CDR2 FYNNEI come from the germline V gene. There are 15 residues in the CDR3. V lost 6 bases and J 4 bases, leaving 17 bases between the germline ends. DNA of the CDR3: TGTGCCAGCAGGGAACGGACTGGCCCCGCAGATACGCAGTATTTT. This gives the protein CASRERTGPADTQYF.

The rearrangement uses TRBV15 and TRBJ1-4; D possibly corresponds to TRBD1 (6 bases). Trimming removed 1 base from V and 6 bases from J, with 9 bases in between. The germline CDR1 and CDR2 sequences are LNHNV and YYDKDF (reference sequence). CDR3 size: 14 residues. CDR3 loop: CATSRAGGHEKLFF. In DNA, the CDR3 is TGTGCCACCAGCAGAGCGGGGGGCCATGAAAAACTGTTTTTT.

This clone was observed many times. CDR3 in amino acids: CASSAETGDTGELFF. The CDR3 bases are TGCGCCAGCAGCGCGGAAACAGGGGACACCGGGGAGCTGTTTTTT. The chain employs TRBV5-1 and TRBJ2-2; 7 bases match TRBD1. J gave up 3 bases and V 4 bases, and 6 bases lay outside the gene matches. The V gene's germline CDR1 is SGHRS and CDR2 YFSETQ. The CDR3 spans 15 residues.